This TCR beta chain was obtained from a study of sequential checkpoint blockade in melanoma. The data were produced by immunoSEQ multiplex PCR, yet TCRdb's version contains in-frame clones alone and is incomplete. The sample has about 40,000 clones; 86% are singletons. The treatment: randomized to nivolumab then ipilimumab (arm A) or the reverse (arm B). Germline V gene data show CDR1 as KGHSH and CDR2 as LQKENI. V was clipped by 3 bases and J by 4 bases; unmatched bases: 6. The CDR3 totals 15 residues. Sequencing used CD8+ T cells sorted from blood (inferred from file names), obtained from a patient given nivolumab and ipilimumab in sequence. The origin of this receptor is a human donor with melanoma. This chain connects TRBV18 to TRBJ2-1; 7 nucleotides align to TRBD1. CDR3 nucleotides: TGTGCCAGCTCACCCGTTAAGGGACAGTACAATGAGCAGTTCTTC. It yields the protein CASSPVKGQYNEQFF.